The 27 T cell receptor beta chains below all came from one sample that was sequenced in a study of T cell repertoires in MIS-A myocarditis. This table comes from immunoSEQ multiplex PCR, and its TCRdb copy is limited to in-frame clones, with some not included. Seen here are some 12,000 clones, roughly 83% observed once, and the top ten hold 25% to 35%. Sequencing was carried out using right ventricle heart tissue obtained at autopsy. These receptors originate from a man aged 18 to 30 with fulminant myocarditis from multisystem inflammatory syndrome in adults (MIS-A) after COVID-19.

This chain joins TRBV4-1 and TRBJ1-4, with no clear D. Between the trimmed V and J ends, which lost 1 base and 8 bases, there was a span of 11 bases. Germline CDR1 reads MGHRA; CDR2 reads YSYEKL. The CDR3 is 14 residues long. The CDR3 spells CASSQVNPPEKLFF. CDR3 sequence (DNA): TGCGCCAGCAGCCAAGTCAATCCCCCAGAAAAACTGTTTTTT.

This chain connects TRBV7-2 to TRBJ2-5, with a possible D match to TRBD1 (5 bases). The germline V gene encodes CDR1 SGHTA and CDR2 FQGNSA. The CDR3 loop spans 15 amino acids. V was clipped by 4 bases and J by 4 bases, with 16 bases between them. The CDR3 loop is CASSWPEAGRETQYF. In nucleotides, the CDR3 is TGTGCCAGCAGCTGGCCTGAAGCAGGGCGAGAGACCCAGTACTTC. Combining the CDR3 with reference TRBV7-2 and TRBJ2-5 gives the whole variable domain GAGVSQSPSNKVTEKGKDVELRCDPISGHTALYWYRQSLGQGLEFLIYFQGNSAPDKSGLPSDRFSAERTGGSVSTLTIQRTQQEDSAVYLCASSWPEAGRETQYFGPGTRLLVL.

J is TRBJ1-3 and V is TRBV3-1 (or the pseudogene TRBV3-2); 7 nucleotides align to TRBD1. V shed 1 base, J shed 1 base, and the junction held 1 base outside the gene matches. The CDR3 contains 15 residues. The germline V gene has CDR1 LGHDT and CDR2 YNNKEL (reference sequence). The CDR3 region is CASSQGRGSGNTIYF. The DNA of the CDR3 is TGTGCCAGCAGCCAAGGCAGGGGGTCTGGAAACACCATATATTTT.

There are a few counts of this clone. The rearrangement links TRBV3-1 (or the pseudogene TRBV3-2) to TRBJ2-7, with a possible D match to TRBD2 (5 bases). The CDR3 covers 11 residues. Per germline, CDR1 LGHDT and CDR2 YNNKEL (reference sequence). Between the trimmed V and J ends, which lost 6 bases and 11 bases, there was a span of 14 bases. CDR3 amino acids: CASSVGTEEYF. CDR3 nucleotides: TGTGCCAGCAGTGTGGGTACGGAGGAGTACTTC.

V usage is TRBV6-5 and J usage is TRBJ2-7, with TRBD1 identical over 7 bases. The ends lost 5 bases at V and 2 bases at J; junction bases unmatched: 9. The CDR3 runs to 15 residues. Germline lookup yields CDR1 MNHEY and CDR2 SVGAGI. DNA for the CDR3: TGTGCCAGCAGTCCGACAGGGATTTTAACCTACGAGCAGTACTTC. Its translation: CASSPTGILTYEQYF.

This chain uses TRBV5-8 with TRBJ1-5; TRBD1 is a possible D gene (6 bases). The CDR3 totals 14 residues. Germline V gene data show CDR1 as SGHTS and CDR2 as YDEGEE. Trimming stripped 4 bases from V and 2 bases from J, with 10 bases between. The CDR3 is CASSVQGGNQPQHF. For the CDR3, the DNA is TGTGCCAGCAGCGTACAGGGTGGCAATCAGCCCCAGCATTTT.

The CDR3 nucleotides are TGTGCCAGCAGCAGTGGAGGTCTTATAGATACGCAGTATTTT. Its translation: CASSSGGLIDTQYF. V and J are TRBV11-2 and TRBJ2-3, with a tentative D call TRBD2 (5 bases). The length of the CDR3 is 14 residues. Deletions cut 5 bases from V and 5 bases from J, with 14 bases between. Germline values: CDR1 SGHAT, CDR2 FQNNGV.

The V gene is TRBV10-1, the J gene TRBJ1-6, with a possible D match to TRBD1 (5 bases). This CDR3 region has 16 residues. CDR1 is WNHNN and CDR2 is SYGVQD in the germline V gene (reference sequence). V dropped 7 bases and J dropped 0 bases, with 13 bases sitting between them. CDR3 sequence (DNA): TGCGCCAGCATCGTGGACACGAGCTCCTATAATTCACCCCTCCACTTT. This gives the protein CASIVDTSSYNSPLHF.

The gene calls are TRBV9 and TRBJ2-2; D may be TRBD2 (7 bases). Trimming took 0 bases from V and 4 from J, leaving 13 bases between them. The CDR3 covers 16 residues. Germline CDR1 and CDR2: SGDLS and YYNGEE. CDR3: CASSVDGGQGTGELFF. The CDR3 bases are TGTGCCAGCAGCGTAGACGGGGGGCAGGGCACCGGGGAGCTGTTTTTT.

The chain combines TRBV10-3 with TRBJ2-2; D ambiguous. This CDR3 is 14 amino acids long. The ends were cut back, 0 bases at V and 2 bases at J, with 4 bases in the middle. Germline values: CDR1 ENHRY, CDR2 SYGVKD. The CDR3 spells CAISESPNTGELFF. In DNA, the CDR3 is TGTGCCATCAGTGAGTCTCCAAACACCGGGGAGCTGTTTTTT.

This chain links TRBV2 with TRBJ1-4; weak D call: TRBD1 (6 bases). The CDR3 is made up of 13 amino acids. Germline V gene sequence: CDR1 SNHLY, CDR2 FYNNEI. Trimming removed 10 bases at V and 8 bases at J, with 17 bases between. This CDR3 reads CATRPGAGEKLFF. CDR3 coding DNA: TGTGCCACCCGCCCGGGGGCTGGAGAAAAACTGTTTTTT. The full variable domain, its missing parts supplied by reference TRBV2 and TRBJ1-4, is EPEVTQTPSHQVTQMGQEVILRCVPISNHLYFYWYRQILGQKVEFLVSFYNNEISEKSEIFDDQFSVERPDGSNFTLKIRSTKLEDSAMYFCATRPGAGEKLFFGSGTQLSVL.

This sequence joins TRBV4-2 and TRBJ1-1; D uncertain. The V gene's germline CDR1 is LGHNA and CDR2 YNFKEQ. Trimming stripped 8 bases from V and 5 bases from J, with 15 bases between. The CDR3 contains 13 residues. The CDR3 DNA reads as TGTGCCAGCCTACTCAGTACGACGACTGAAGCTTTCTTT. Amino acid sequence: CASLLSTTTEAFF.

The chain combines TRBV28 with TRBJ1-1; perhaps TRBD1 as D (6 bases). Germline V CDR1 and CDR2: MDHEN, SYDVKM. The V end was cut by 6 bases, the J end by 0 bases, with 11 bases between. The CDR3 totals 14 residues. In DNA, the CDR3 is TGTGCCAGCAGGGAACAGGGCATGAACACTGAAGCTTTCTTT. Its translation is CASREQGMNTEAFF.

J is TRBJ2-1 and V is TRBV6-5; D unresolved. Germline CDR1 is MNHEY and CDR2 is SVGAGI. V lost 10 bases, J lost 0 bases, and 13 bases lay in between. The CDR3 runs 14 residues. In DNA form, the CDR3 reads TGTGCCACCAAATTTCGATTCTCCTACAATGAGCAGTTCTTC. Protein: CATKFRFSYNEQFF.

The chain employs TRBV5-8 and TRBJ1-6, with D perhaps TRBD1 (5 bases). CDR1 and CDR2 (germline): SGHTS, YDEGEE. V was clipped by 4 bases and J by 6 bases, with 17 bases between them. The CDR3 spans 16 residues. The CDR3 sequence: CASSPGPREFNSPLHF. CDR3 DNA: TGTGCCAGCAGCCCAGGGCCGCGAGAATTTAATTCACCCCTCCACTTT.

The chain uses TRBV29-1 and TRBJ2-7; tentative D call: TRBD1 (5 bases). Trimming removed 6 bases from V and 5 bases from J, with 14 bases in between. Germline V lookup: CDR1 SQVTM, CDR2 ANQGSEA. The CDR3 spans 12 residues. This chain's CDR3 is CSVVSGIHEQYF. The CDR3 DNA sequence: TGCAGCGTCGTTTCAGGGATCCACGAGCAGTACTTC.

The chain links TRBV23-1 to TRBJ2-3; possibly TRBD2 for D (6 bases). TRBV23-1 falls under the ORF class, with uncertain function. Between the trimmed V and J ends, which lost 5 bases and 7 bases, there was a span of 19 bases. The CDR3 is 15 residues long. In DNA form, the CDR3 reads TGCGCCAGCAGTTTAGATAGCGGAATCCTATATACGCAGTATTTT. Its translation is CASSLDSGILYTQYF.

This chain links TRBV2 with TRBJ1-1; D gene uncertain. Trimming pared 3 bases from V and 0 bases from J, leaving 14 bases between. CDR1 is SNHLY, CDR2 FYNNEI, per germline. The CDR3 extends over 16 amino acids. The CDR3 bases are TGTGCCAGCAGTGACCTGAGGACGGTCATGAACACTGAAGCTTTCTTT. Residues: CASSDLRTVMNTEAFF. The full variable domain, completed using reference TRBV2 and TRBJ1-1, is EPEVTQTPSHQVTQMGQEVILRCVPISNHLYFYWYRQILGQKVEFLVSFYNNEISEKSEIFDDQFSVERPDGSNFTLKIRSTKLEDSAMYFCASSDLRTVMNTEAFFGQGTRLTVV.

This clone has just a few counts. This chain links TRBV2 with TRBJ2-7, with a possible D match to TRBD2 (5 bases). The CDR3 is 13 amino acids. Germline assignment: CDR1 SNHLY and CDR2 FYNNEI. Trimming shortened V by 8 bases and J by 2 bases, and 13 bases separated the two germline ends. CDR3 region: CASSRLSTYEQYF. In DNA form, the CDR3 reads TGTGCCAGCTCTAGACTATCGACCTACGAGCAGTACTTC.

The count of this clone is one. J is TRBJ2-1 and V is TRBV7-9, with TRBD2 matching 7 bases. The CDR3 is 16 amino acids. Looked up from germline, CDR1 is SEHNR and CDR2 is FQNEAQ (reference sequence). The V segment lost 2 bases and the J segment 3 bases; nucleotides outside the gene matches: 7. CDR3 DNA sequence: TGTGCCAGCAGCTTAAGTGGCGGGGGAGTCTACAATGAGCAGTTCTTC. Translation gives CASSLSGGGVYNEQFF.

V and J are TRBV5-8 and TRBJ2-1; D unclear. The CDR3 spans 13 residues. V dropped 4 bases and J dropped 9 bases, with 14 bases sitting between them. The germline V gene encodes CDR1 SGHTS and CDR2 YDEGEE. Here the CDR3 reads CASSIWGTVEQFF. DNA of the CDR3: TGTGCCAGCAGCATCTGGGGAACCGTTGAGCAGTTCTTC.

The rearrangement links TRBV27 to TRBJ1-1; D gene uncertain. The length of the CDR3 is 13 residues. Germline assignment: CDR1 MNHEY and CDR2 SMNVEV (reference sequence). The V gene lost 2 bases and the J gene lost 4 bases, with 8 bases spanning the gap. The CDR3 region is CASSLRGSTEAFF. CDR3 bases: TGTGCCAGCAGTTTACGAGGGAGCACTGAAGCTTTCTTT.

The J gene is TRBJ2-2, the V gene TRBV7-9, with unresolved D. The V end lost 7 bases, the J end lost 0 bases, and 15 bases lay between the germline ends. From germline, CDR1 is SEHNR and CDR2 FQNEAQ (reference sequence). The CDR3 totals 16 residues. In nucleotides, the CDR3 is TGTGCCAGCAACCGCCGCGGATTCTCGAACACCGGGGAGCTGTTTTTT. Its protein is CASNRRGFSNTGELFF.

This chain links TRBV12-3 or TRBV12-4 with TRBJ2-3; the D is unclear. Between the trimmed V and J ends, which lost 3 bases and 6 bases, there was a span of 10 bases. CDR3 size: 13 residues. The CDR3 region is CASSFRWSDTQYF. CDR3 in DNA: TGTGCCAGCAGTTTTCGGTGGTCTGATACGCAGTATTTT.

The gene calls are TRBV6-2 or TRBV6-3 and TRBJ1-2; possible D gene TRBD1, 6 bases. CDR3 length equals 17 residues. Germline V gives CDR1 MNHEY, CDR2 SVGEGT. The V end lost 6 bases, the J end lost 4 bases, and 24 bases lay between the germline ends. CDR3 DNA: TGTGCCAGCAGCCCTAATGGGGGGGCAGAATGGGGCTATGGCTACACCTTC. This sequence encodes CASSPNGGAEWGYGYTF.

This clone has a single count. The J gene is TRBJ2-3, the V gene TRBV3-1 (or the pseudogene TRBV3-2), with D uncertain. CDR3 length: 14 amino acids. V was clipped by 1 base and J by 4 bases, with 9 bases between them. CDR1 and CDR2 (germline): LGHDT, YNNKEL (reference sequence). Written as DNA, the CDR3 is TGTGCCAGCAGCCAAGTAATCCAGGCAGATACGCAGTATTTT. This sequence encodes CASSQVIQADTQYF.

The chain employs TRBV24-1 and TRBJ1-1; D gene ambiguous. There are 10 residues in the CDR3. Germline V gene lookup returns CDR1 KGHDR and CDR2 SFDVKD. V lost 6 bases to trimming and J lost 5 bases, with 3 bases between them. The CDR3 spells CATSPTEAFF. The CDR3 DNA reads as TGTGCCACCAGTCCAACTGAAGCTTTCTTT.